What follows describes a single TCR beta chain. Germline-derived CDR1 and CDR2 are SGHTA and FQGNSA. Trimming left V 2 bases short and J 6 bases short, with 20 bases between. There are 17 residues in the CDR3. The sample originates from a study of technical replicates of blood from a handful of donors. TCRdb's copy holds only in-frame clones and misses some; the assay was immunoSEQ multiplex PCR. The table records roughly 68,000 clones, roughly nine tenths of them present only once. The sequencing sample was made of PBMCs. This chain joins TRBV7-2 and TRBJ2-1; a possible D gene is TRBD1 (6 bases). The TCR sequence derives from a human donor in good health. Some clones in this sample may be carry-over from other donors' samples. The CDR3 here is CASSLRGSTGSGNEQFF. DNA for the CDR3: TGTGCCAGCAGCTTACGGGGTTCTACAGGGTCGGGCAATGAGCAGTTCTTC.